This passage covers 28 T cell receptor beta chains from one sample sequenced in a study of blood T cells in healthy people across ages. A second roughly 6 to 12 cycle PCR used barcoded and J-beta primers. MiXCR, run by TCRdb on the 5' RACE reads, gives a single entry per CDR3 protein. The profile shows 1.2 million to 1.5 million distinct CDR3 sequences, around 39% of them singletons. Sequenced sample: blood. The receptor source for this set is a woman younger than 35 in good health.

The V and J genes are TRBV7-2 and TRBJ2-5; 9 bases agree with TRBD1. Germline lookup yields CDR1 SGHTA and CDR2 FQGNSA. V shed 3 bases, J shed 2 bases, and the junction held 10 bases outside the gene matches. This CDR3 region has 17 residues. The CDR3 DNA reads TGTGCCAGCAGCTTGGGAGGGACAGGGTTCGGGCAAGAGACCCAGTACTTC. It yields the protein CASSLGGTGFGQETQYF.

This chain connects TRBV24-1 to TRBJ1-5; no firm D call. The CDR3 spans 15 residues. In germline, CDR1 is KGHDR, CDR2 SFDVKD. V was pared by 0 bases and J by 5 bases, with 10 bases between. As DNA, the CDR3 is TGTGCCACCAGTGATTTGATGGGAGAGGATCAGCCCCAGCATTTT. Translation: CATSDLMGEDQPQHF.

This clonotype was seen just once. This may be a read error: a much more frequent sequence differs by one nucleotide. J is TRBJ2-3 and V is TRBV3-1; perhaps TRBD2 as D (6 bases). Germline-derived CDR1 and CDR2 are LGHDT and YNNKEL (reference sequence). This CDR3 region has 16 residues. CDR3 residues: CASSRTVGGKADMQYF. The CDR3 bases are TGTGCCAGCAGCCGAACCGTCGGCGGGAAAGCAGATATGCAGTATTTT.

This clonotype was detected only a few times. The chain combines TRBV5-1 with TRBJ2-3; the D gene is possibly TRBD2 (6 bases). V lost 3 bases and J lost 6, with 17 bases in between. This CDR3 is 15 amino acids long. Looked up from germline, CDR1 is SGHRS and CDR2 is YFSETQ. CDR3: CASSWTGLEPDTQYF. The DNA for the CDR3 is TGCGCCAGCAGCTGGACGGGACTCGAACCTGATACGCAGTATTTT.

The CDR3 region is CASSLNEGTALHF. The DNA for the CDR3 is TGTGCCAGCAGCTTAAATGAGGGGACGGCACTCCACTTT. The V call is TRBV7-2, the J call TRBJ1-6, with TRBD1 as a possible D gene (5 bases). CDR3 length: 13 residues. Germline V CDR1 and CDR2: SGHTA, FQGNSA. V was shortened by 2 bases and J by 16 bases, with 15 bases between the two germline ends.

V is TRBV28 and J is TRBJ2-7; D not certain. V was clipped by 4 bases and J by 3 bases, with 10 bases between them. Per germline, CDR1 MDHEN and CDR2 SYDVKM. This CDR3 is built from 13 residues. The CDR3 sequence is CASSSLLIYEQYF. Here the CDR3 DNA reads TGTGCCAGCAGTTCCCTACTGATCTACGAGCAGTACTTC. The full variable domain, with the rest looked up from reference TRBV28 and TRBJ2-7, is DVKVTQSSRYLVKRTGEKVFLECVQDMDHENMFWYRQDPGLGLRLIYFSYDVKMKEKGDIPEGYSVSREKKERFSLILESASTNQTSMYLCASSSLLIYEQYFGPGTRLTVT.

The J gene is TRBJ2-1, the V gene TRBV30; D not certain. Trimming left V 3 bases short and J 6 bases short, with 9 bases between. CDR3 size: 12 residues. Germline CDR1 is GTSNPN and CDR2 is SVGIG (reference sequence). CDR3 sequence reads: CAWSLQSNEQFF. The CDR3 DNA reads TGTGCCTGGAGCCTCCAATCCAATGAGCAGTTCTTC.

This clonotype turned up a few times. Here the CDR3 reads CAIRRTGGDTEAFF. DNA of the CDR3: TGTGCCATCAGGAGGACAGGGGGGGACACTGAAGCTTTCTTT. The chain combines TRBV10-3 with TRBJ1-1, with TRBD1 matching 10 bases. J gave up 3 bases and V 6 bases, and 4 bases lay outside the gene matches. The CDR3 is 14 amino acids. Germline assignment: CDR1 ENHRY and CDR2 SYGVKD.

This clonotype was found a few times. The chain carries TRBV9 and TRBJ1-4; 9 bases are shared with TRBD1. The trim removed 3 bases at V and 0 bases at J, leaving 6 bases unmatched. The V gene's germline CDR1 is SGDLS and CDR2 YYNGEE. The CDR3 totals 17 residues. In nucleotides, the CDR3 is TGTGCCAGCAGCGCCGGACAGGGGTCCGCAACTAATGAAAAACTGTTTTTT. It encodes CASSAGQGSATNEKLFF.

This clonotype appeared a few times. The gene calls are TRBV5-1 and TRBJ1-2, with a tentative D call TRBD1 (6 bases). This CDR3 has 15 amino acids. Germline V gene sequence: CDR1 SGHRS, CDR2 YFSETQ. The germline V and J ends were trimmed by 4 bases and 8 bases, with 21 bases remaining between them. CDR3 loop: CASSPLPQGRTGYTF. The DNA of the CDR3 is TGCGCCAGCAGCCCCCTCCCACAGGGCCGCACGGGCTACACCTTC.

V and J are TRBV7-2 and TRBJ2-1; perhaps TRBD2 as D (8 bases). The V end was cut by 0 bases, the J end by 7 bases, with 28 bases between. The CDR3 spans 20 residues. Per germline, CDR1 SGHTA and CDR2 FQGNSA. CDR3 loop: CASSLAGQGVSGRGVNEQFF. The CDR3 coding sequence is TGTGCCAGCAGCTTAGCGGGGCAGGGGGTGAGCGGGAGAGGAGTAAATGAGCAGTTCTTC. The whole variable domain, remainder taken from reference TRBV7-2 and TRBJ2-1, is GAGVSQSPSNKVTEKGKDVELRCDPISGHTALYWYRQSLGQGLEFLIYFQGNSAPDKSGLPSDRFSAERTGGSVSTLTIQRTQQEDSAVYLCASSLAGQGVSGRGVNEQFFGPGTRLTVL.

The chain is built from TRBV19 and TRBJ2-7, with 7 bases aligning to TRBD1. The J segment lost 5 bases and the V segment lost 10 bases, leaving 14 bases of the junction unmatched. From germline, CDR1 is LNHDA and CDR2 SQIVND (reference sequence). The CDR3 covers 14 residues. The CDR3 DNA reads TGTGCCACTAAAACCAGGACAGGAGGTAACGAGCAGTACTTC. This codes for CATKTRTGGNEQYF.

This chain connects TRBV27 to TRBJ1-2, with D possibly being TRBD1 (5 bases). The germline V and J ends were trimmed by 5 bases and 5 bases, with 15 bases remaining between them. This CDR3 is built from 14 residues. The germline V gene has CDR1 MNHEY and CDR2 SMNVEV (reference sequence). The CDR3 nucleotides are TGTGCCAGCAGTGCCTCGCACCAGGGTTATGGCTACACCTTC. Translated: CASSASHQGYGYTF.

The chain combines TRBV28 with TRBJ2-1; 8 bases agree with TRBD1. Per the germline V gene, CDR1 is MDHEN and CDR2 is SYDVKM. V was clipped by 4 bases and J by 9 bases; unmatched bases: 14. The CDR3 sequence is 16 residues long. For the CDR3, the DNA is TGTGCCAGCAGTTGGAACCCTCGGACAGGGAACTTTGAGCAGTTCTTC. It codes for CASSWNPRTGNFEQFF. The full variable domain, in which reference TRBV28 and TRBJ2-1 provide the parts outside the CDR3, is DVKVTQSSRYLVKRTGEKVFLECVQDMDHENMFWYRQDPGLGLRLIYFSYDVKMKEKGDIPEGYSVSREKKERFSLILESASTNQTSMYLCASSWNPRTGNFEQFFGPGTRLTVL.

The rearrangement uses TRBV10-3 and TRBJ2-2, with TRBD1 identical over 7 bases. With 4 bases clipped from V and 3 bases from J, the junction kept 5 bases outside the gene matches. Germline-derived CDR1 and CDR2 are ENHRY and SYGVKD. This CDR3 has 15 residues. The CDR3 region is CAISGARGYTGELFF. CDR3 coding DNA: TGTGCCATCAGTGGTGCCAGGGGGTACACCGGGGAGCTGTTTTTT.

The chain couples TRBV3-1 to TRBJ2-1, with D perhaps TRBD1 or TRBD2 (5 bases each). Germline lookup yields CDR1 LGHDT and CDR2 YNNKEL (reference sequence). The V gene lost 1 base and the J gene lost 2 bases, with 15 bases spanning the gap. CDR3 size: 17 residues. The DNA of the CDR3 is TGTGCCAGCAGCCAAGCGGGGCACGCGCCAGCCTACAATGAGCAGTTCTTC. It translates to CASSQAGHAPAYNEQFF.

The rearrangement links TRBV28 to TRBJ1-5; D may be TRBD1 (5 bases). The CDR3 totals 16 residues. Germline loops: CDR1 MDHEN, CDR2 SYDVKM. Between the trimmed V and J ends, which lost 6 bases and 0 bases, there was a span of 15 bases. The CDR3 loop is CASSLGGNPSNQPQHF. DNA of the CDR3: TGTGCCAGCAGCCTCGGGGGAAACCCTAGCAATCAGCCCCAGCATTTT.

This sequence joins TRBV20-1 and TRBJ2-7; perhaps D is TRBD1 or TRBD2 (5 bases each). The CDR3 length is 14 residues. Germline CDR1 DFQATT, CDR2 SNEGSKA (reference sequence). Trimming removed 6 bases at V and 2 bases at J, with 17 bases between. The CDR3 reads CSAPVHLGAYEQYF. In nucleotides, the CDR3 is TGCAGTGCCCCGGTCCATCTGGGGGCCTACGAGCAGTACTTC.

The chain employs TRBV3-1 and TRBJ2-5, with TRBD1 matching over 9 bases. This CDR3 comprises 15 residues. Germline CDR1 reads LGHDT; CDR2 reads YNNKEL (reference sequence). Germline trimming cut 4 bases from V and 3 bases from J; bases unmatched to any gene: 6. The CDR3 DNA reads TGTGCCAGCAGCCCAGGACAGGGGAAAAAAGAGACCCAGTACTTC. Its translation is CASSPGQGKKETQYF.

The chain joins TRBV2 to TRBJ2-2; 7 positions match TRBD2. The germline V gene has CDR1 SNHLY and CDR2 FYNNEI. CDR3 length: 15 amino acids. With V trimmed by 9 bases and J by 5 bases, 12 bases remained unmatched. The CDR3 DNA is TGTGCCAGTATCAGCGGGGCCTCCTCAACCGGGGAGCTGTTTTTT. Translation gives CASISGASSTGELFF.

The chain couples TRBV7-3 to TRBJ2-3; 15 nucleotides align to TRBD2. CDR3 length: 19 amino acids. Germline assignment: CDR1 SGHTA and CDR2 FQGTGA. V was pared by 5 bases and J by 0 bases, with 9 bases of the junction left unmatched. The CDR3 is CASSPGLAGGALSTDTQYF. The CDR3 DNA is TGTGCCAGCAGCCCCGGACTAGCGGGGGGGGCCCTAAGCACAGATACGCAGTATTTT.

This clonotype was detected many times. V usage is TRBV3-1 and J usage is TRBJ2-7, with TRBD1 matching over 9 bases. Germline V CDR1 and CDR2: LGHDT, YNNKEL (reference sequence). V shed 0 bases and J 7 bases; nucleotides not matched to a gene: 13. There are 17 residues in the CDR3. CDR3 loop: CASSQDDSYRGPREQYF. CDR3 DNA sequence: TGTGCCAGCAGCCAAGACGATAGTTACAGGGGGCCGAGGGAGCAGTACTTC.

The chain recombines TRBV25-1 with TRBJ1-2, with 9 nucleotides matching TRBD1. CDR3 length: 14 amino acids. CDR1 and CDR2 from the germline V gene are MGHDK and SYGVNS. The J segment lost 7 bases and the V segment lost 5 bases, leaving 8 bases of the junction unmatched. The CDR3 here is CASSPGTGLFGYTF. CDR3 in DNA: TGTGCCAGCAGTCCCGGGACAGGGTTGTTTGGCTACACCTTC.

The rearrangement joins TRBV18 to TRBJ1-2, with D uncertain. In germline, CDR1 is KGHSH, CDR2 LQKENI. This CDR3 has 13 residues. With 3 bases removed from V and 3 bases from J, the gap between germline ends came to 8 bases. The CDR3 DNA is TGTGCCAGCTCACCCTACCGGGACTATGGCTACACCTTC. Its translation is CASSPYRDYGYTF.

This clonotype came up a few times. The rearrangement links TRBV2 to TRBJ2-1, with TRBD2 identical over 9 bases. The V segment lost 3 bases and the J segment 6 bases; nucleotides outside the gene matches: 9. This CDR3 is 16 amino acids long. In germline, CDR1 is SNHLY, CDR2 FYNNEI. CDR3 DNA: TGTGCCAGCAGTGAGTCTAGCGGGAAAGCGGGCAATGAGCAGTTCTTC. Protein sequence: CASSESSGKAGNEQFF.

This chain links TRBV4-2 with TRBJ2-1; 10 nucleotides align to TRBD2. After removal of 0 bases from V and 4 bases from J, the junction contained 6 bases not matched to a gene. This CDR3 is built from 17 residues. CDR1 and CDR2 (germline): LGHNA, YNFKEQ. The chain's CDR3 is CASSQDYTSGIYNEQFF. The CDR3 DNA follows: TGTGCCAGCAGCCAAGATTACACTAGCGGGATTTACAATGAGCAGTTCTTC.

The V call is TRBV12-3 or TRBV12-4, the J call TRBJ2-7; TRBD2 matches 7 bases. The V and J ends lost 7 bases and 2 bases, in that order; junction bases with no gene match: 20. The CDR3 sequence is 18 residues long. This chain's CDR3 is CASITSGTNRLWAYEQYF. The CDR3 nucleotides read TGTGCCAGCATCACTTCGGGGACTAACCGATTATGGGCCTACGAGCAGTACTTC.

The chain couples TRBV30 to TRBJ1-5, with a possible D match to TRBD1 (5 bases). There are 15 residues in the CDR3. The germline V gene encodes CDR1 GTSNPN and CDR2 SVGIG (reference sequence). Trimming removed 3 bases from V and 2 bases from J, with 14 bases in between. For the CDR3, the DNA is TGTGCCTGGAGCCCAGAGAGGGGCCGCAATCAGCCCCAGCATTTT. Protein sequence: CAWSPERGRNQPQHF.